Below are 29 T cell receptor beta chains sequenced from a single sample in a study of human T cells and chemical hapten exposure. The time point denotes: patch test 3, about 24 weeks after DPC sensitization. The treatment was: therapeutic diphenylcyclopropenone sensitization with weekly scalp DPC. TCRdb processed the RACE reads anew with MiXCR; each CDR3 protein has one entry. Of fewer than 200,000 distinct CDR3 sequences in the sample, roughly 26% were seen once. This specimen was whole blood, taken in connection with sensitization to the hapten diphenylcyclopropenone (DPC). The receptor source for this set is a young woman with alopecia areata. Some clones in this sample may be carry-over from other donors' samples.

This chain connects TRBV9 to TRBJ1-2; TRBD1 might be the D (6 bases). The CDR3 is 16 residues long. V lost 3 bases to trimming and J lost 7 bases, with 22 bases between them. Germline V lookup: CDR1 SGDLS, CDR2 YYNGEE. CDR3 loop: CASSASPQQGLLGYTF. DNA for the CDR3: TGTGCCAGCAGCGCATCCCCGCAACAGGGACTCCTTGGCTACACCTTC.

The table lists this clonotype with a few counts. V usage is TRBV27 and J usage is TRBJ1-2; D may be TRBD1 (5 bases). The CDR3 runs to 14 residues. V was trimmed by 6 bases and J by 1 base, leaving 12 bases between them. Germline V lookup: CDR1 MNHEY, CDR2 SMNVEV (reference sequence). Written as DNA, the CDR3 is TGTGCCAGCAGCTATCAGGGATATAACTATGGCTACACCTTC. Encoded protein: CASSYQGYNYGYTF.

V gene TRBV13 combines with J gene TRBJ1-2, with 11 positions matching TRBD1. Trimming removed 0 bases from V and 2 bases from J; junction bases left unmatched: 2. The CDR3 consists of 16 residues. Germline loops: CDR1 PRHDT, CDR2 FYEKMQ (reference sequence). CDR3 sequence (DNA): TGTGCCAGCAGCTTAGGGTGGACAGGGGGCAACTATGGCTACACCTTC. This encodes CASSLGWTGGNYGYTF.

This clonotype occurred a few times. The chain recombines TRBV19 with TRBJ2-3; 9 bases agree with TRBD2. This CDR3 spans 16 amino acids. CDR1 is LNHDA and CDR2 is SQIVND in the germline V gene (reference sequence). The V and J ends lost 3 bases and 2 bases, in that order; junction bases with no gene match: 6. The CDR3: CASSISAGGYTDTQYF. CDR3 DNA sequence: TGTGCCAGTAGTATCTCAGCGGGGGGATACACAGATACGCAGTATTTT.

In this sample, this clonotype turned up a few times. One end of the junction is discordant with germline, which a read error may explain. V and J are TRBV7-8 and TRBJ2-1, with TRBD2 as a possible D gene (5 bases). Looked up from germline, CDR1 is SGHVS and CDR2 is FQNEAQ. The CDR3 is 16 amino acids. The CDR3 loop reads CASTLEGRSSYNEQFF. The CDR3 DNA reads TGTGCCAGCACCTTAGAGGGTAGGAGCTCCTACAATGAGCAGTTCTTC.

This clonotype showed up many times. CDR3 protein: CAWSVGRTGPYEQYF. In DNA form, the CDR3 reads TGTGCCTGGAGTGTCGGAAGGACAGGGCCGTACGAGCAGTACTTC. This chain connects TRBV30 to TRBJ2-7, with 8 nucleotides matching TRBD1. Per the germline V gene, CDR1 is GTSNPN and CDR2 is SVGIG (reference sequence). Losses at the gene ends were 0 bases for V and 4 bases for J; bases not matched to a gene: 8. The CDR3 has 15 residues.

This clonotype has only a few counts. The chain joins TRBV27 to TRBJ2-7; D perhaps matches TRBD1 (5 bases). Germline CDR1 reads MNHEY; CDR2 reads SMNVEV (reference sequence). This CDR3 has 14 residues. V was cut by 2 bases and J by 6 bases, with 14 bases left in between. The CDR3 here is CASSLTYRGGEQYF. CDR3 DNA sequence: TGTGCCAGCAGTTTAACCTATAGGGGCGGCGAGCAGTACTTC.

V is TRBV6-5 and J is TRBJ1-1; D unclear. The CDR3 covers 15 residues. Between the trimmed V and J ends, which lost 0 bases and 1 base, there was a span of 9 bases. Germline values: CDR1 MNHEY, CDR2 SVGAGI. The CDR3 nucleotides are TGTGCCAGCAGTTACTCGCAGGTGGGGAACACTGAAGCTTTCTTT. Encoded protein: CASSYSQVGNTEAFF.

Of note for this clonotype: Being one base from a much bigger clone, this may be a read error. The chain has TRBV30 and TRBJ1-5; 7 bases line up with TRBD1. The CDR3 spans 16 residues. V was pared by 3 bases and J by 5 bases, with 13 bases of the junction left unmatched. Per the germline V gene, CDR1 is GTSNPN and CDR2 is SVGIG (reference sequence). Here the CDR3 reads CAWSAGDRGSDQPQHF. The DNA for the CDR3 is TGTGCCTGGAGCGCCGGGGACAGAGGGAGCGATCAGCCCCAGCATTTT.

The CDR3 protein is CASSIEGLSNEQFF. CDR3 coding DNA: TGTGCCAGTAGTATAGAGGGGCTATCGAATGAGCAGTTCTTC. The V call is TRBV19, the J call TRBJ2-1; TRBD1 might be the D (5 bases). Per the germline V gene, CDR1 is LNHDA and CDR2 is SQIVND (reference sequence). The CDR3 spans 14 residues. Trimming left V 0 bases short and J 7 bases short, with 10 bases between. The full variable domain, in which reference TRBV19 and TRBJ2-1 provide the parts outside the CDR3, is DGGITQSPKYLFRKEGQNVTLSCEQNLNHDAMYWYRQDPGQGLRLIYYSQIVNDFQKGDIAEGYSVSREKKESFPLTVTSAQKNPTAFYLCASSIEGLSNEQFFGPGTRLTVL.

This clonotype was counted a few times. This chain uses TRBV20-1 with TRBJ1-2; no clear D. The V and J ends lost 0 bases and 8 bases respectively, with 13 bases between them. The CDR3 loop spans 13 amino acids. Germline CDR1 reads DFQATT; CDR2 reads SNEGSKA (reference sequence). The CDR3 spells CSAREPISYGYTF. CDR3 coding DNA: TGCAGTGCTAGAGAGCCCATATCTTACGGCTACACCTTC.

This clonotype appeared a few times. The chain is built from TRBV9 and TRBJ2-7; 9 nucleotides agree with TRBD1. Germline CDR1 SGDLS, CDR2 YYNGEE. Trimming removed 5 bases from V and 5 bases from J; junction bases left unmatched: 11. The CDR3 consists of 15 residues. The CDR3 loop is CASSVTGTGRNEQYF. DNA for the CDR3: TGTGCCAGCAGTGTGACCGGGACAGGGAGGAACGAGCAGTACTTC.

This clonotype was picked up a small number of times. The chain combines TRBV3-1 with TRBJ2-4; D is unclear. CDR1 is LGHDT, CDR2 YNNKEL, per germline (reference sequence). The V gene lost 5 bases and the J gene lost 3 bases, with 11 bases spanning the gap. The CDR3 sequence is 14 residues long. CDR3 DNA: TGTGCCAGCAGCTCAGGAATGGACAAAAACATTCAGTACTTC. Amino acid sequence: CASSSGMDKNIQYF.

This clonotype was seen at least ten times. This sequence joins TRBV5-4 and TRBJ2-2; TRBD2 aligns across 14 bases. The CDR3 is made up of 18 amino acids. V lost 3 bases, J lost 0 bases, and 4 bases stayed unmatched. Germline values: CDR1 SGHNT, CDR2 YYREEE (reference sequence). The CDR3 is CASSSGLAGAANTGELFF. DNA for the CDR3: TGTGCCAGCAGCTCGGGACTAGCGGGAGCTGCGAACACCGGGGAGCTGTTTTTT.

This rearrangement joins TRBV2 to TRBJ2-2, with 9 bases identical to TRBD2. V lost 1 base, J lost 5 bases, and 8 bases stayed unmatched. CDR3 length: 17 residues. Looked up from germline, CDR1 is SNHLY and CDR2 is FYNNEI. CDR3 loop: CASSEELAGARTGELFF. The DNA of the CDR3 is TGTGCCAGCAGTGAAGAATTAGCGGGGGCCCGGACCGGGGAGCTGTTTTTT. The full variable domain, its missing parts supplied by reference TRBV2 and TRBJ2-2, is EPEVTQTPSHQVTQMGQEVILRCVPISNHLYFYWYRQILGQKVEFLVSFYNNEISEKSEIFDDQFSVERPDGSNFTLKIRSTKLEDSAMYFCASSEELAGARTGELFFGEGSRLTVL.

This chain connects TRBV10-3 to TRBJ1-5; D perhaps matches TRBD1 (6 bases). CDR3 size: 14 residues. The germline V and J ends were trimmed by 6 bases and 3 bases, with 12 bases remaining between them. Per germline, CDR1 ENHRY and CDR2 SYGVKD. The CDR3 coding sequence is TGTGCCATCAGAGGAACAGGGAACAATCAGCCCCAGCATTTT. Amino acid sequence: CAIRGTGNNQPQHF.

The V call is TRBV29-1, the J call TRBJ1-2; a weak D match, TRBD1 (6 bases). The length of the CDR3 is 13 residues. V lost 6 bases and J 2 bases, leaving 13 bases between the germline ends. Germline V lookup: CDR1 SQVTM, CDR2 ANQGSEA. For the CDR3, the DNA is TGCAGCGTGGATACAGGGACGAACTATGGCTACACCTTC. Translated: CSVDTGTNYGYTF.

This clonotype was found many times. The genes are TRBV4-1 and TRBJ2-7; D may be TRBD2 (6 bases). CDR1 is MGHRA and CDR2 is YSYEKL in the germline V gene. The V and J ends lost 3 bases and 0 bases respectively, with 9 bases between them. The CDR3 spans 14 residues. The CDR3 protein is CASSHPGLSYEQYF. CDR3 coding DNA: TGCGCCAGCAGCCACCCGGGACTCTCCTACGAGCAGTACTTC.

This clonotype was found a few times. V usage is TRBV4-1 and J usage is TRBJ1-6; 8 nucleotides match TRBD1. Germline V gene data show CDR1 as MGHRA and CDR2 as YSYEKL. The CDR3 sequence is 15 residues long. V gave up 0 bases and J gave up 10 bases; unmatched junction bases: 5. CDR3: CASSQDQGARSPLHF. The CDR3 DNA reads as TGCGCCAGCAGCCAAGATCAGGGGGCGAGGTCACCCCTCCACTTT.

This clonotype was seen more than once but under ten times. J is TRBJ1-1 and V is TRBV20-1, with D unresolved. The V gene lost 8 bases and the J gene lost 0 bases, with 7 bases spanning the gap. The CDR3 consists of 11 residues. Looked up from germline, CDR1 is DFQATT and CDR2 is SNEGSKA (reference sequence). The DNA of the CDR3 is TGCAGTTTGGAGGTGAACACTGAAGCTTTCTTT. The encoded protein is CSLEVNTEAFF.

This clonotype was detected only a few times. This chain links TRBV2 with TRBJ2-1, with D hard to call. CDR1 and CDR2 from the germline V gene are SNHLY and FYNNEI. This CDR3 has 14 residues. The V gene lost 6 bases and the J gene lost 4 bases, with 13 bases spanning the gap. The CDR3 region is CASSLDTGYNEQFF. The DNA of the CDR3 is TGTGCCAGCAGCCTCGATACTGGGTACAATGAGCAGTTCTTC.

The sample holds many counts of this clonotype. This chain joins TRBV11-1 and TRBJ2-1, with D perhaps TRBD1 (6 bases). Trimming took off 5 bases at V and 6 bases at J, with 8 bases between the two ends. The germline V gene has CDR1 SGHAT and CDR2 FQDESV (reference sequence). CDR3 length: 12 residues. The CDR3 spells CASSPDSNEQFF. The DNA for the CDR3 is TGTGCCAGCAGCCCGGACAGCAATGAGCAGTTCTTC.

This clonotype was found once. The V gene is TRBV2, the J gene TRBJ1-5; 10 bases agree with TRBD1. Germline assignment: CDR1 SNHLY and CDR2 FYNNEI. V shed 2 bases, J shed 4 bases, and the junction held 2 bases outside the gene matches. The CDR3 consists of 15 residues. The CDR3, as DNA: TGTGCCAGCAGTGAACGGACAGGGGGTAATCAGCCCCAGCATTTT. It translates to CASSERTGGNQPQHF.

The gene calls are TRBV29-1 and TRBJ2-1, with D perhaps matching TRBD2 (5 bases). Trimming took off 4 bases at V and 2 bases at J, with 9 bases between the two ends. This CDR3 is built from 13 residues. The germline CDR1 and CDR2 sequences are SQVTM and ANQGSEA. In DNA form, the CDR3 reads TGCAGCGTTGTCCCGGGGACCTACAATGAGCAGTTCTTC. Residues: CSVVPGTYNEQFF.

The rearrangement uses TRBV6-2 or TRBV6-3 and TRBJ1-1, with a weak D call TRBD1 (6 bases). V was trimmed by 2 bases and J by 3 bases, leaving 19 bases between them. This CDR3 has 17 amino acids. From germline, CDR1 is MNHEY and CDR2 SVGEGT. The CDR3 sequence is CASSYPTGKGGYTEAFF. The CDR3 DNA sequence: TGTGCCAGCAGTTACCCTACGGGAAAAGGGGGATACACTGAAGCTTTCTTT.

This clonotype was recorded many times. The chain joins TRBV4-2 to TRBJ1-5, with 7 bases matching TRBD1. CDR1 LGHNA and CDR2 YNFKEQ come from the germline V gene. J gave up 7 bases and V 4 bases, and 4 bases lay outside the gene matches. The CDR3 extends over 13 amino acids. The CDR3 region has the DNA TGTGCCAGCAGCCTTACAGGGGACCAGCCCCAGCATTTT. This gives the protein CASSLTGDQPQHF.

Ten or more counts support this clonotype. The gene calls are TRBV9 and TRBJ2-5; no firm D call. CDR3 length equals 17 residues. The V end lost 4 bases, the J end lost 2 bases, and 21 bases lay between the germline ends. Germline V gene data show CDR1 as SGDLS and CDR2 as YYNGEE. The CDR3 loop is CASSLSGGSKLQETQYF. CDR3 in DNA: TGTGCCAGCAGCCTCTCCGGCGGCTCGAAGCTACAAGAGACCCAGTACTTC.

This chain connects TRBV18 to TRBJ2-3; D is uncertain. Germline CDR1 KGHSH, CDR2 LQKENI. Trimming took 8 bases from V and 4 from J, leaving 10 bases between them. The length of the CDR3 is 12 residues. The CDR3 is CASTTGPDTQYF. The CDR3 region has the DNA TGTGCCAGCACCACCGGACCAGATACGCAGTATTTT.

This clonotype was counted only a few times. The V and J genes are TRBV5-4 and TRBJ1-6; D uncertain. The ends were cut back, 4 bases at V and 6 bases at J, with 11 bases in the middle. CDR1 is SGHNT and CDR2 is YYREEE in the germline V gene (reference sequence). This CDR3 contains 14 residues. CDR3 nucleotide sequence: TGTGCCAGCAGCCCGGAGACACTTAATTCACCCCTCCACTTT. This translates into CASSPETLNSPLHF.